Shown below are 19 T cell receptor beta chains from a single sample sequenced in a study of CD8+ T cells in alopecia areata. Extracted RNA was reverse transcribed into cDNA, the sequencing template. Clones were sequenced by immunoSEQ multiplex PCR, and TCRdb holds only the in-frame ones, with some missing. The sample shows some 120,000 clones, 45% to 65% of them seen only once. The sample consisted of CD4+ T cells sorted from blood, taken at week 0. Every receptor here comes from a human donor with alopecia areata.

The V and J genes are TRBV2 and TRBJ2-2, with D perhaps given as TRBD1 or TRBD2 (5 bases each). Germline assignment: CDR1 SNHLY and CDR2 FYNNEI. The V gene lost 6 bases and the J gene lost 3 bases, with 11 bases spanning the gap. The CDR3 covers 14 residues. This CDR3 is CASRPGTHTGELFF. The DNA for the CDR3 is TGTGCCAGCAGGCCCGGGACCCACACCGGGGAGCTGTTTTTT. The whole variable domain, filled in from reference TRBV2 and TRBJ2-2, reads EPEVTQTPSHQVTQMGQEVILRCVPISNHLYFYWYRQILGQKVEFLVSFYNNEISEKSEIFDDQFSVERPDGSNFTLKIRSTKLEDSAMYFCASRPGTHTGELFFGEGSRLTVL.

The chain has TRBV7-2 and TRBJ2-7; 9 bases align to TRBD1. This CDR3 spans 14 amino acids. Looked up from germline, CDR1 is SGHTA and CDR2 is FQGNSA. Losses at the gene ends were 5 bases for V and 5 bases for J; bases not matched to a gene: 7. The CDR3 DNA reads TGTGCCAGCAGCAAACAGGGGGCGGTCCACGAGCAGTACTTC. It encodes CASSKQGAVHEQYF.

This clone was recorded only once. This chain uses TRBV15 with TRBJ2-2, with 8 bases lining up with TRBD1. This CDR3 comprises 15 residues. CDR1 and CDR2 from the germline V gene are LNHNV and YYDKDF (reference sequence). Losses at the gene ends were 4 bases for V and 5 bases for J; bases not matched to a gene: 6. The chain's CDR3 is CATSKDRERTGELFF. CDR3 bases: TGTGCCACCAGCAAGGACAGGGAAAGGACCGGGGAGCTGTTTTTT.

This clone was seen a handful of times. The rearrangement joins TRBV7-2 to TRBJ2-5; 10 nucleotides agree with TRBD2. CDR1 and CDR2 (germline): SGHTA, FQGNSA. Germline trimming cut 5 bases from V and 7 bases from J; bases unmatched to any gene: 13. This CDR3 comprises 16 residues. CDR3: CASSDPPSGSWVTQYF. The CDR3 DNA is TGTGCCAGCAGCGACCCTCCTAGCGGGAGTTGGGTGACCCAGTACTTC.

This clone occurred once. The V and J genes are TRBV19 and TRBJ1-2, with D perhaps TRBD1 (6 bases). Germline values: CDR1 LNHDA, CDR2 SQIVND (reference sequence). Trimming cost V 3 bases and J 4 bases, with 9 bases left between them. The length of the CDR3 is 13 residues. CDR3 bases: TGTGCCAGTAGTATTTTGGACAGCTATGGCTACACCTTC. Its protein product is CASSILDSYGYTF.

This rearrangement joins TRBV29-1 to TRBJ1-1; D call uncertain. CDR1 is SQVTM, CDR2 ANQGSEA, per germline. This CDR3 comprises 14 residues. Trimming shortened V by 6 bases and J by 2 bases, and 16 bases separated the two germline ends. This chain's CDR3 is CSVRGIGSNTEAFF. The CDR3 DNA follows: TGCAGCGTCCGTGGAATCGGGTCCAACACTGAAGCTTTCTTT.

This clone was counted only a few times. The chain is built from TRBV6-1 and TRBJ2-1; tentatively, D is TRBD1 (6 bases). The CDR3 runs 14 residues. The V end lost 6 bases, the J end lost 6 bases, and 15 bases lay between the germline ends. Germline V gene sequence: CDR1 MNHNS, CDR2 SASEGT. The CDR3 coding sequence is TGTGCCAGCAGCAGGGACACTGGAGGCAATGAGCAGTTCTTC. This gives the protein CASSRDTGGNEQFF.

The chain employs TRBV10-3 and TRBJ2-7; unclear D gene. Germline V gene sequence: CDR1 ENHRY, CDR2 SYGVKD. Trimming removed 6 bases at V and 6 bases at J, with 12 bases between. This CDR3 region has 12 residues. CDR3 protein: CAIRPLVGEQYF. CDR3 DNA sequence: TGTGCCATCAGACCACTCGTGGGCGAGCAGTACTTC.

The genes are TRBV7-3 and TRBJ2-1, with D possibly being TRBD1 or TRBD2 (5 bases each). Germline V gene lookup returns CDR1 SGHTA and CDR2 FQGTGA. V was shortened by 4 bases and J by 10 bases, with 20 bases between the two germline ends. CDR3 length equals 15 residues. This CDR3 reads CASSSPGTPSEEQFF. The DNA of the CDR3 is TGTGCCAGCAGCTCACCCGGGACCCCGAGCGAGGAGCAGTTCTTC.

This chain connects TRBV6-1 to TRBJ2-5; no clear D gene. Trimming removed 6 bases at V and 4 bases at J, with 15 bases between. Germline assignment: CDR1 MNHNS and CDR2 SASEGT. The CDR3 sequence is 14 residues long. The CDR3 loop is CASRPYPDGETQYF. The CDR3 coding sequence is TGTGCCAGCAGGCCTTACCCGGACGGAGAGACCCAGTACTTC.

The chain has TRBV7-3 and TRBJ1-1; D not resolved. This CDR3 spans 13 amino acids. V was pared by 4 bases and J by 1 base, with 7 bases between. The germline V gene encodes CDR1 SGHTA and CDR2 FQGTGA. Written as DNA, the CDR3 is TGTGCCAGCAGCTCGGACCCGAACACTGAAGCTTTCTTT. Its protein product is CASSSDPNTEAFF.

V and J are TRBV6-1 and TRBJ1-5; D is perhaps TRBD1 (5 bases). In germline, CDR1 is MNHNS, CDR2 SASEGT. The CDR3 is 14 residues long. The V and J ends lost 5 bases and 3 bases respectively, with 11 bases between them. The CDR3 DNA follows: TGTGCCAGCAGTCCCCGACAGCACAATCAGCCCCAGCATTTT. Translation gives CASSPRQHNQPQHF.

This chain uses TRBV2 with TRBJ2-1; unclear D gene. This CDR3 has 10 amino acids. Deletions cut 3 bases from V and 13 bases from J, with 7 bases between. Germline CDR1 SNHLY, CDR2 FYNNEI. CDR3 amino acids: CASSDYLQFF. The CDR3 coding sequence is TGTGCCAGCAGTGACTACCTACAGTTCTTC.

This clone was observed a few times. The rearrangement uses TRBV5-1 and TRBJ2-7; 7 bases line up with TRBD1. This CDR3 has 14 amino acids. From germline, CDR1 is SGHRS and CDR2 YFSETQ. V was pared by 0 bases and J by 4 bases, with 4 bases of the junction left unmatched. CDR3 in DNA: TGCGCCAGCAGCTTGGCCGGGACAGATTACGAGCAGTACTTC. Its translation is CASSLAGTDYEQYF.

A single count supports this clone. The CDR3 sequence is CASSEPGQLTEAFF. In nucleotides, the CDR3 is TGTGCCAGCAGTGAACCGGGACAGCTCACTGAAGCTTTCTTT. The V and J genes are TRBV28 and TRBJ1-1; 7 bases line up with TRBD1. The V and J ends lost 5 bases and 4 bases, in that order; junction bases with no gene match: 7. CDR3 length: 14 amino acids. Germline loops: CDR1 MDHEN, CDR2 SYDVKM.

In its sample, this clone was seen a few times. Here the CDR3 reads CASSPLNTEAFF. The DNA of the CDR3 is TGTGCCAGCTCACCCCTAAACACTGAAGCTTTCTTT. The chain recombines TRBV18 with TRBJ1-1; no firm D call. The CDR3 has 12 amino acids. Per the germline V gene, CDR1 is KGHSH and CDR2 is LQKENI. The V end was cut by 3 bases, the J end by 2 bases, with 4 bases between.

Remarks on this clone: An end of the junction differs from the germline gene, which may be a read error. The chain couples TRBV7-2 to TRBJ2-5; 11 bases align to TRBD1. This CDR3 has 17 residues. Germline lookup yields CDR1 SGHTA and CDR2 FQGNSA. CDR3 protein: CASSLAGTGGPQETQYF. In nucleotides, the CDR3 is TGTGCCAGCAGCCTAGCCGGGACAGGGGGACCTCAAGAGACCCAGTACTTC.

The V and J genes are TRBV7-2 and TRBJ1-2; tentatively, D is TRBD1 (5 bases). CDR3 length: 13 amino acids. Trimming left V 5 bases short and J 3 bases short, with 10 bases between. Germline-derived CDR1 and CDR2 are SGHTA and FQGNSA. The CDR3 region has the DNA TGTGCCAGCAGCCGAGACAGCTACTATGGCTACACCTTC. Residues: CASSRDSYYGYTF.

The gene calls are TRBV28 and TRBJ1-1, with D tentatively TRBD1 (5 bases). The CDR3 consists of 12 residues. CDR1 MDHEN and CDR2 SYDVKM come from the germline V gene. The V and J ends lost 8 bases and 7 bases respectively, with 14 bases between them. CDR3 in amino acids: CASRLGGGEAFF. Written as DNA, the CDR3 is TGTGCCAGCCGGCTGGGGGGTGGTGAAGCTTTCTTT.